This record covers a single T cell receptor (beta chain). Its antigen remains unidentified. This sample is drawn from a study of CD8 T cells in ankylosing spondylitis. Whole-study findings and limits: In ankylosing spondylitis blood, a motif of roughly 8 highly homologous TCR beta variants appeared characteristic. Disease-linked clones were found to be CD8+ and relatively rare in peripheral blood. Reports say disease-linked clones showed up significantly more in matched ankylosing spondylitis synovial fluid.

The CDR3 contains 18 residues. Trimming at V came to 0 bases and at J to 6 bases, leaving 15 bases not matched to a gene. From germline, CDR1 is SGHRS and CDR2 YFSETQ. Making the TCR beta libraries involved quantitative 5'-RACE with molecular barcodes. TCRdb recomputed calls from the 5' RACE reads with MiXCR, one row per CDR3 protein. The sample lists 700,000 or so distinct CDR3 sequences, 15% to 20% seen once, with under 20% in the top ten. The chain combines TRBV5-1 with TRBJ1-2, with TRBD1 matching 9 bases. Sequencing was performed on blood, either unsorted or a sorted T cell fraction (not recorded which). The sequence was obtained from a male donor with ankylosing spondylitis. CDR3 sequence reads: CASSLGGTGSGFSDGYTF. The DNA of the CDR3 is TGCGCCAGCAGCTTGGGAGGGACAGGGAGCGGTTTCTCGGATGGCTACACCTTC.